A single sample is the source of the 19 T cell receptor beta chains below, sequenced in a study of T cell repertoires in cytomegalovirus infection. TCRdb itself ran the reads through MiXCR, one entry per CDR3 protein. The table shows 150,000 to 200,000 distinct CDR3 sequences, with 13% to 15% occurring only once. Sample: PBMCs. The receptors here all came from a human donor in good health (CMV status not recorded). Some clones in this sample may be carry-over from other donors' samples.

In the case of this clonotype: A much larger clonotype is one base distant, so this may be a read error. The rearrangement links TRBV6-2 or TRBV6-3 to TRBJ2-3; possibly TRBD1 for D (5 bases). There are 15 residues in the CDR3. From germline, CDR1 is MNHEY and CDR2 SVGEGT. The CDR3 region is CASSPIGARTDTRYF. Here the CDR3 DNA reads TGTGCCAGCAGTCCGATAGGGGCGCGTACAGATACGCGGTATTTT.

This clonotype has just a few counts. V gene TRBV12-5 combines with J gene TRBJ2-4; perhaps D is TRBD1 or TRBD2 (5 bases each). The CDR3 contains 17 residues. The germline V gene encodes CDR1 LGHNT and CDR2 FRNRAP. Trimming took 2 bases from V and 0 from J, leaving 14 bases between them. The CDR3 DNA follows: TGTGCTAGTGGTTTGATGGGGGACCATCTAGCCAAAAACATTCAGTACTTC. Amino acid sequence: CASGLMGDHLAKNIQYF.

This clonotype was seen at least ten times. V and J are TRBV7-9 and TRBJ2-7; 9 nucleotides agree with TRBD2. The V gene end was trimmed by 2 bases and the J gene end by 4 bases; junction bases not matched to a gene: 6. This CDR3 has 15 amino acids. CDR1 is SEHNR, CDR2 FQNEAQ, per germline (reference sequence). The CDR3 nucleotides are TGTGCCAGCAGCTTACTGCGGCGGGAGGGTTACGAGCAGTACTTC. Translation: CASSLLRREGYEQYF.

In this sample, this clonotype turned up a few times. V is TRBV5-1 and J is TRBJ1-4; D gene uncertain. CDR1 is SGHRS, CDR2 YFSETQ, per germline. The V gene lost 0 bases and the J gene lost 3 bases, with 21 bases spanning the gap. There are 19 residues in the CDR3. The CDR3 sequence is CASSLAKSGHIWANEKLFF. For the CDR3, the DNA is TGCGCCAGCAGCTTGGCCAAGTCGGGCCACATATGGGCTAATGAAAAACTGTTTTTT.

In its sample, this clonotype was seen a few times. The chain employs TRBV7-9 and TRBJ2-5; unclear D gene. V shed 6 bases and J shed 2 bases, with 4 bases lying between them. The CDR3 has 11 amino acids. In germline, CDR1 is SEHNR, CDR2 FQNEAQ (reference sequence). CDR3 region: CASRKQETQYF. The CDR3, as DNA: TGTGCCAGCAGGAAACAAGAGACCCAGTACTTC. The whole variable domain, remainder taken from reference TRBV7-9 and TRBJ2-5, is DTGVSQNPRHKITKRGQNVTFRCDPISEHNRLYWYRQTLGQGPEFLTYFQNEAQLEKSRLLSDRFSAERPKGSFSTLEIQRTEQGDSAMYLCASRKQETQYFGPGTRLLVL.

V gene TRBV6-2 or TRBV6-3 combines with J gene TRBJ2-6; a possible D gene is TRBD1 (6 bases). Between the trimmed V and J ends, which lost 7 bases and 4 bases, there was a span of 17 bases. Germline values: CDR1 MNHEY, CDR2 SVGEGT. CDR3 size: 16 residues. The chain's CDR3 is CASTYSTGTGANVLTF. The DNA for the CDR3 is TGTGCCAGCACCTACTCGACAGGCACGGGGGCCAACGTCCTGACTTTC.

A few counts support this clonotype. The chain has TRBV5-4 and TRBJ1-2; D is perhaps TRBD1 (5 bases). V was trimmed by 2 bases and J by 8 bases, leaving 16 bases between them. There are 14 residues in the CDR3. In germline, CDR1 is SGHNT, CDR2 YYREEE (reference sequence). The CDR3 spells CASSFDSLTMGYTF. The CDR3 nucleotides read TGTGCCAGCAGCTTCGACAGCCTGACTATGGGCTACACCTTC.

This clonotype appeared many times. The gene calls are TRBV7-2 and TRBJ2-3; D is unresolved. Trimming shortened V by 7 bases and J by 5 bases, and 7 bases separated the two germline ends. The CDR3 has 11 amino acids. CDR1 SGHTA and CDR2 FQGNSA come from the germline V gene. CDR3 bases: TGTGCCAGCACCTCATTAGATACGCAGTATTTT. It codes for CASTSLDTQYF.

This clonotype has only a few counts. This chain joins TRBV28 and TRBJ2-5, with 8 bases matching TRBD1. This CDR3 comprises 16 residues. From germline, CDR1 is MDHEN and CDR2 SYDVKM. The J segment lost 4 bases and the V segment lost 4 bases, leaving 11 bases of the junction unmatched. As DNA, the CDR3 is TGTGCCAGCAGTTATGCCCTGACAGGGGTGGTAGAGACCCAGTACTTC. This codes for CASSYALTGVVETQYF. The complete variable domain, with remaining parts taken from reference TRBV28 and TRBJ2-5, reads DVKVTQSSRYLVKRTGEKVFLECVQDMDHENMFWYRQDPGLGLRLIYFSYDVKMKEKGDIPEGYSVSREKKERFSLILESASTNQTSMYLCASSYALTGVVETQYFGPGTRLLVL.

The chain is built from TRBV7-3 and TRBJ2-2; weak D call: TRBD1 (6 bases). The CDR3 extends over 14 amino acids. The V and J ends lost 2 bases and 4 bases respectively, with 8 bases between them. CDR1 is SGHTA, CDR2 FQGTGA, per germline. The CDR3 DNA follows: TGTGCCAGCAGCTTATTCAGGGGCACCGGGGAGCTGTTTTTT. Translated, it gives CASSLFRGTGELFF.

This clonotype was recorded at least ten times. This chain uses TRBV4-3 with TRBJ2-7; 9 bases align to TRBD2. Germline trimming cut 2 bases from V and 2 bases from J; bases unmatched to any gene: 4. The germline CDR1 and CDR2 sequences are LGHNA and YSLEER. There are 15 residues in the CDR3. The CDR3 DNA reads as TGCGCCAGCAGCCAAAAAGCGGGAGGCGCCTACGAGCAGTACTTC. Protein product: CASSQKAGGAYEQYF.

This clonotype was seen many times. The CDR3 nucleotides read TGTGCCAGCAGTTTCCCCCAAGTCAAGCGGGAGCTAGTGAGCACAGATACGCAGTATTTT. The encoded protein is CASSFPQVKRELVSTDTQYF. The chain employs TRBV28 and TRBJ2-3; TRBD2 aligns across 8 bases. The CDR3 spans 20 residues. V gave up 3 bases and J gave up 0 bases; unmatched junction bases: 17. The V gene's germline CDR1 is MDHEN and CDR2 SYDVKM.

This clonotype has ten or more counts. V and J are TRBV10-3 and TRBJ2-5; no definite D call. Trimming shortened V by 8 bases and J by 2 bases, and 6 bases separated the two germline ends. Germline V lookup: CDR1 ENHRY, CDR2 SYGVKD. The CDR3 runs 11 residues. The CDR3 here is CAIGDQETQYF. In DNA form, the CDR3 reads TGTGCCATCGGGGATCAAGAGACCCAGTACTTC.

The V call is TRBV7-9, the J call TRBJ2-1; D not certain. The ends were cut back, 5 bases at V and 10 bases at J, with 9 bases in the middle. Germline V gene lookup returns CDR1 SEHNR and CDR2 FQNEAQ (reference sequence). CDR3 length: 11 residues. CDR3 DNA sequence: TGTGCCAGCAGCGACACAGACGAGCAGTTCTTC. Translated, it gives CASSDTDEQFF.

V is TRBV4-1 and J is TRBJ2-5; 7 nucleotides match TRBD2. Germline V CDR1 and CDR2: MGHRA, YSYEKL. J was trimmed by 4 bases and V by 0 bases; bases with no gene match: 8. This CDR3 contains 16 residues. This chain's CDR3 is CASSQDNAAGTETQYF. CDR3 nucleotide sequence: TGCGCCAGCAGCCAAGATAACGCAGCGGGAACAGAGACCCAGTACTTC.

There are many counts of this clonotype. The gene calls are TRBV6-2 or TRBV6-3 and TRBJ2-5, with a tentative D call TRBD2 (6 bases). The CDR3 extends over 12 amino acids. From germline, CDR1 is MNHEY and CDR2 SVGEGT. The V gene lost 6 bases and the J gene lost 8 bases, with 13 bases spanning the gap. CDR3 residues: CASSSGGLTQYF. The CDR3 nucleotides read TGTGCCAGCAGCTCCGGGGGTCTAACCCAGTACTTC.

This clonotype was counted ten times or more. In DNA, the CDR3 is TGCGCCAGCAGCTTGTGGGCGGGATTGAACACTGAAGCTTTCTTT. Translation: CASSLWAGLNTEAFF. The rearrangement uses TRBV5-1 and TRBJ1-1; no firm D call. Trimming took off 1 base at V and 0 bases at J, with 10 bases between the two ends. Per germline, CDR1 SGHRS and CDR2 YFSETQ. The CDR3 spans 15 residues. Variable domain in full (rest from reference TRBV5-1 and TRBJ1-1): KAGVTQTPRYLIKTRGQQVTLSCSPISGHRSVSWYQQTPGQGLQFLFEYFSETQRNKGNFPGRFSGRQFSNSRSEMNVSTLELGDSALYLCASSLWAGLNTEAFFGQGTRLTVV.

The rearrangement links TRBV19 to TRBJ2-3; D unresolved. With 7 bases removed from V and 2 bases from J, the gap between germline ends came to 13 bases. Germline-derived CDR1 and CDR2 are LNHDA and SQIVND (reference sequence). This CDR3 contains 14 residues. The CDR3 loop is CASNRYLFTDTQYF. The CDR3 coding sequence is TGTGCCAGTAATCGGTACCTCTTCACAGATACGCAGTATTTT.

This clonotype showed up many times. This CDR3 reads CSASQTGGESSPLHF. The DNA for the CDR3 is TGCAGTGCTAGCCAAACAGGGGGTGAGAGTTCACCCCTCCACTTT. The chain uses TRBV20-1 and TRBJ1-6; 8 positions agree with TRBD1. Per the germline V gene, CDR1 is DFQATT and CDR2 is SNEGSKA (reference sequence). The CDR3 contains 15 residues. V shed 3 bases, J shed 9 bases, and the junction held 10 bases outside the gene matches.